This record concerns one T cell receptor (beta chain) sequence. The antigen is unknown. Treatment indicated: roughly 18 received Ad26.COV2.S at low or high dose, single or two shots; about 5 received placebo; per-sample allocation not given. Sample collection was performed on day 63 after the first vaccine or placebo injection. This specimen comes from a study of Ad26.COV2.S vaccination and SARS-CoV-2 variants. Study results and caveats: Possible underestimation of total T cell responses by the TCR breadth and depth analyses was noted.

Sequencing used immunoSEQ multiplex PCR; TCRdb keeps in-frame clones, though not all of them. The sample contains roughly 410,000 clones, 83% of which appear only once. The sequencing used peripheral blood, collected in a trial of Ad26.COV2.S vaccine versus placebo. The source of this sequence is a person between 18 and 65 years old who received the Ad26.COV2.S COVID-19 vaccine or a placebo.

As DNA, the CDR3 is TGTGCCAGCTCGGGAGGGACGGGGACTGAAGCTTTCTTT. It yields the protein CASSGGTGTEAFF. The V gene is TRBV12-3 or TRBV12-4, the J gene TRBJ1-1; D possibly corresponds to TRBD1 (5 bases). The V gene lost 8 bases and the J gene lost 5 bases, with 15 bases spanning the gap. This CDR3 comprises 13 residues.